A single sample gave rise to the 5 T cell receptor beta chains below, sequenced in a study of blood T cell repertoires in COVID-19. Some clones are missing from TCRdb's copy, which holds only in-frame ones; the method was immunoSEQ multiplex PCR. The table records about 180,000 clones, 82% of them present only once. Sequencing was performed on peripheral blood. The receptors were gathered from a woman in her 70s with acute or convalescent COVID-19.

The chain is built from TRBV28 and TRBJ1-5; possibly TRBD1 for D (5 bases). The germline gives CDR1 MDHEN, CDR2 SYDVKM. The ends were cut back, 2 bases at V and 3 bases at J, with 8 bases in the middle. The CDR3 loop spans 14 amino acids. The CDR3 coding sequence is TGTGCCAGCAGTTTAGGACACAACAATCAGCCCCAGCATTTT. Residues: CASSLGHNNQPQHF.

This clone was seen a few times. The genes are TRBV24-1 and TRBJ2-1; 7 bases fit TRBD2. Germline V lookup: CDR1 KGHDR, CDR2 SFDVKD. There are 13 residues in the CDR3. V gave up 5 bases and J gave up 5 bases; unmatched junction bases: 2. The CDR3 bases are TGTGCCACCAGTGGGCTAGCGGACAATGAGCAGTTCTTC. It specifies CATSGLADNEQFF.

In this sample, this clone turned up a few times. The chain is built from TRBV27 and TRBJ1-5; D possibly corresponds to TRBD1 (5 bases). This CDR3 spans 14 amino acids. Germline assignment: CDR1 MNHEY and CDR2 SMNVEV (reference sequence). V shed 1 base and J shed 7 bases, with 11 bases lying between them. CDR3 residues: CASSLLGGGQPQHF. In DNA form, the CDR3 reads TGTGCCAGCAGTTTATTGGGGGGAGGGCAGCCCCAGCATTTT.

A single count supports this clone. V is TRBV27 and J is TRBJ1-2; 7 nucleotides agree with TRBD1. CDR1 and CDR2 (germline): MNHEY, SMNVEV (reference sequence). The CDR3 extends over 15 amino acids. The V segment lost 6 bases and the J segment 4 bases; nucleotides outside the gene matches: 11. The CDR3 region has the DNA TGTGCCAGCAGGAGGGGACAGAACCTACCCTATGGCTACACCTTC. Residues: CASRRGQNLPYGYTF.

The chain recombines TRBV19 with TRBJ2-1; 14 bases align to TRBD2. The CDR3 sequence is 16 residues long. Germline V gene sequence: CDR1 LNHDA, CDR2 SQIVND (reference sequence). The ends lost 6 bases at V and 8 bases at J; junction bases unmatched: 9. The CDR3 sequence is CASRRLAGGYWDEQFF. Written as DNA, the CDR3 is TGTGCCAGTAGGAGACTAGCGGGGGGGTATTGGGATGAGCAGTTCTTC.